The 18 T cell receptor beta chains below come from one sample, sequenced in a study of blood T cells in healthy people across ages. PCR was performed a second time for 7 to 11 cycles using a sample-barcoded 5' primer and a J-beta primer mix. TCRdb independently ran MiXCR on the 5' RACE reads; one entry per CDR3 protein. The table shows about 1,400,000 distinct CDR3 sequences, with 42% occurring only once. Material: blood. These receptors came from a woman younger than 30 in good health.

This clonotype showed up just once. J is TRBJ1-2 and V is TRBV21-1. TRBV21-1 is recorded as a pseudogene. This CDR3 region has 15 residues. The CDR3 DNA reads TGTGCCAGCAGCTCCAGCGCACAGTTAAACTATGGCTACACCTTC. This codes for CASSSSAQLNYGYTF.

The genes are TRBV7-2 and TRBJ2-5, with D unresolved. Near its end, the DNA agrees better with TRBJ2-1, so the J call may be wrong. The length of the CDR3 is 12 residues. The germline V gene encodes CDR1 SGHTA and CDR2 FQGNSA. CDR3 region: CASSLESKTQFF. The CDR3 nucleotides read TGTGCCAGCAGCTTAGAGTCTAAAACCCAGTTCTTC.

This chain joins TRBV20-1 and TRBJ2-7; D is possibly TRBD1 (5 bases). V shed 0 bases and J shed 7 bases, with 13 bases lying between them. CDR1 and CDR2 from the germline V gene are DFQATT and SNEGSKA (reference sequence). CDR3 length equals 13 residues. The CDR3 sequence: CSAREGAYNEQYF. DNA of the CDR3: TGCAGTGCTAGAGAAGGGGCCTACAATGAGCAGTACTTC.

CDR3 sequence (DNA): TGCGCCAGCAGCCAAGATACCAGGGCCCACTATGGCTACACCTTC. The encoded protein is CASSQDTRAHYGYTF. V is TRBV4-1 and J is TRBJ1-2, with a tentative D call TRBD1 (5 bases). V was cut by 0 bases and J by 3 bases, with 11 bases left in between. CDR3 length equals 15 residues. The germline V gene encodes CDR1 MGHRA and CDR2 YSYEKL.

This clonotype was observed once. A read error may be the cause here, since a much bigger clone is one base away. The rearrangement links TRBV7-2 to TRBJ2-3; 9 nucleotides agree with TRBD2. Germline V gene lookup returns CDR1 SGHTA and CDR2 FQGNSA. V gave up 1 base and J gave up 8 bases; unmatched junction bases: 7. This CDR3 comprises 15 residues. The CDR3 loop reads CASSLGLAGMGTQYF. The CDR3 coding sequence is TGTGCCAGCAGCTTAGGGCTAGCGGGAATGGGTACGCAGTATTTT.

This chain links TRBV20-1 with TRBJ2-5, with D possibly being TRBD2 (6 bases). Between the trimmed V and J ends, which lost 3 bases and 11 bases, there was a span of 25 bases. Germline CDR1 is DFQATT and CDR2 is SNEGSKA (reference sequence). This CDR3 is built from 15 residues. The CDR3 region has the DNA TGCAGTGCTAGCTTACTCGGCCTAGCGAAGAATGAGCAGTACTTC. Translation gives CSASLLGLAKNEQYF.

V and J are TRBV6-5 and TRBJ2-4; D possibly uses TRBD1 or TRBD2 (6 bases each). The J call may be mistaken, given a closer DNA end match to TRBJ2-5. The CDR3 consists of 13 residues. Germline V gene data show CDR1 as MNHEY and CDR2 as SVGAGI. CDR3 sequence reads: CASSPLGGGTQYF. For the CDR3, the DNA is TGTGCCAGCAGTCCGCTCGGGGGCGGGACCCAGTACTTC.

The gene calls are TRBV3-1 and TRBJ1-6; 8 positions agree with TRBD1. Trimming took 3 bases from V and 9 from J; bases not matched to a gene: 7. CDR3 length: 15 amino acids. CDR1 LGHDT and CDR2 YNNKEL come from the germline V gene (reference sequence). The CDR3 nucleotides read TGTGCCAGCAGCCATCCCGGACAGGGTAGTTCACCCCTCCACTTT. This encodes CASSHPGQGSSPLHF.

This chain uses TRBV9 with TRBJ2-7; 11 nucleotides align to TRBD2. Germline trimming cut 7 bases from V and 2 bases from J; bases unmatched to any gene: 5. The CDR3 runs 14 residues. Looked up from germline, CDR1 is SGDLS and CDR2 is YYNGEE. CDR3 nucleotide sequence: TGTGCCAGCGTGGGGACTAGCGGAACCTACGAGCAGTACTTC. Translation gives CASVGTSGTYEQYF.

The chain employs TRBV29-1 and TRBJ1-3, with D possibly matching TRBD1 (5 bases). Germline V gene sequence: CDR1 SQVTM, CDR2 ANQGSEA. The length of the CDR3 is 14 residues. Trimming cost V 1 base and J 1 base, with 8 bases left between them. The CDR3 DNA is TGCAGCGTTGAAGGGGCAGGGTCTGGAAACACCATATATTTT. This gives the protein CSVEGAGSGNTIYF. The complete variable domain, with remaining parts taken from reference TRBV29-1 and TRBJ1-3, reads SAVISQKPSRDICQRGTSLTIQCQVDSQVTMMFWYRQQPGQSLTLIATANQGSEATYESGFVIDKFPISRPNLTFSTLTVSNMSPEDSSIYLCSVEGAGSGNTIYFGEGSWLTVV.

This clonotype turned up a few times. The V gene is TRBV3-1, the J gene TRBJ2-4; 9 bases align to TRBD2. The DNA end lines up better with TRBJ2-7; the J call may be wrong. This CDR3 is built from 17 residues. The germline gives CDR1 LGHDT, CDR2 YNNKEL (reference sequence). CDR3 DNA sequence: TGTGCCAGCAGCCCCCTACGAGAGCGGGGGGAAACCTACGAGCAGTACTTC. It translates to CASSPLRERGETYEQYF.

The CDR3 region is CASSFGTSGGSYEQYF. The CDR3 region has the DNA TGTGCCAGCAGCTTCGGGACTAGCGGGGGATCATACGAGCAGTACTTC. This chain links TRBV5-4 with TRBJ2-7; 14 bases fit TRBD2. V shed 2 bases and J 4 bases; nucleotides not matched to a gene: 5. CDR1 SGHNT and CDR2 YYREEE come from the germline V gene (reference sequence). The CDR3 has 16 residues.

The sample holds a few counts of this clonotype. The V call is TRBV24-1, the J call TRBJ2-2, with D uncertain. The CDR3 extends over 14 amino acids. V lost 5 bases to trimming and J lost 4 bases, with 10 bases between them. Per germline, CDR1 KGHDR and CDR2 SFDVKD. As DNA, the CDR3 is TGTGCCACCAGTGGTGTCGGAAGCACCGGGGAGCTGTTTTTT. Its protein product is CATSGVGSTGELFF.

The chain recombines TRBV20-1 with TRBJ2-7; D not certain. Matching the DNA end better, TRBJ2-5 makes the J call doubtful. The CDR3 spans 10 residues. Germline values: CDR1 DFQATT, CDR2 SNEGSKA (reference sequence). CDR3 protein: CSAYSGTQYF. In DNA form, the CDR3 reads TGCAGTGCGTATAGTGGGACCCAGTACTTC.

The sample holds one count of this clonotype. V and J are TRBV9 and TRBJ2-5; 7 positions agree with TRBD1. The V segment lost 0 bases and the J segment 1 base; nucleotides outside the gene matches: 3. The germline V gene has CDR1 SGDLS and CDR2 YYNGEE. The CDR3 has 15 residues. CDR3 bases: TGTGCCAGCAGCGTAGAACAGGGGCTCCAAGAGACCCAGTACTTC. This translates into CASSVEQGLQETQYF. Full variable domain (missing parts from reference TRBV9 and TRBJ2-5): DSGVTQTPKHLITATGQRVTLRCSPRSGDLSVYWYQQSLDQGLQFLIQYYNGEERAKGNILERFSAQQFPDLHSELNLSSLELGDSALYFCASSVEQGLQETQYFGPGTRLLVL.

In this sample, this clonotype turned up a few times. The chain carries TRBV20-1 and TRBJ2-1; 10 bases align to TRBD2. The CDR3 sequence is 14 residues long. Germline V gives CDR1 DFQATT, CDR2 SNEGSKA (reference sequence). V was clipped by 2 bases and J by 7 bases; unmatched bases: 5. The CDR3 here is CSARTPAGGNEQFF. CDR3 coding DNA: TGCAGTGCTAGAACCCCAGCGGGAGGGAATGAGCAGTTCTTC.

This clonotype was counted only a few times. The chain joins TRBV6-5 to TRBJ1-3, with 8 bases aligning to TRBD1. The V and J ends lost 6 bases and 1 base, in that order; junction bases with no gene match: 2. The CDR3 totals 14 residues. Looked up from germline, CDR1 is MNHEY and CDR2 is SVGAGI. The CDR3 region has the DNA TGTGCCAGCAGGCGGACAGGGTCTGGAAACACCATATATTTT. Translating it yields CASRRTGSGNTIYF.

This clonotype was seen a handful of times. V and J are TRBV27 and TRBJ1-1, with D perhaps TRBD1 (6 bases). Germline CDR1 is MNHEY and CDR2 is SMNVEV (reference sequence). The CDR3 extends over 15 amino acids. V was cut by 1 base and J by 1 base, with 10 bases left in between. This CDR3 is CASSLWGGGNTEAFF. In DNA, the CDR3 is TGTGCCAGCAGTTTATGGGGAGGGGGGAACACTGAAGCTTTCTTT.